This passage covers 5 T cell receptor beta chains from one sample sequenced in a study of radiation and T cells in renal cell carcinoma. The time point denotes: blood 2 weeks post-SBRT. Treatment: 15 Gy SBRT to primary tumor, nephrectomy 4 weeks later. Produced via immunoSEQ multiplex PCR; TCRdb's table is partial and in-frame only. This table has over 60,000 clones, about 86% appearing once. The sample consisted of blood, taken from a patient whose treatment included radiotherapy and nephrectomy. All receptors derive from a woman in her forties or fifties with renal cell carcinoma.

The V gene is TRBV19, the J gene TRBJ2-2, with D perhaps TRBD1 or TRBD2 (5 bases each). V lost 5 bases, J lost 15 bases, and 25 bases lay in between. This CDR3 is 15 amino acids long. The V gene's germline CDR1 is LNHDA and CDR2 SQIVND (reference sequence). Here the CDR3 reads CASSSNSRDPGDVFF. Here the CDR3 DNA reads TGTGCCAGTAGTTCAAATTCCCGGGACCCCGGGGACGTGTTTTTT.

The rearrangement uses TRBV7-2 and TRBJ2-1; TRBD2 is a possible D gene (6 bases). This CDR3 has 14 residues. Germline lookup yields CDR1 SGHTA and CDR2 FQGNSA. Trimming pared 5 bases from V and 5 bases from J, leaving 13 bases between. CDR3 sequence reads: CASSAPSGDNEQFF. DNA for the CDR3: TGTGCCAGCAGCGCCCCATCGGGGGACAATGAGCAGTTCTTC.

The chain combines TRBV5-1 with TRBJ2-7; TRBD2 agrees at 13 bases. Looked up from germline, CDR1 is SGHRS and CDR2 is YFSETQ. This CDR3 has 16 residues. Germline trimming cut 4 bases from V and 6 bases from J; bases unmatched to any gene: 10. DNA for the CDR3: TGCGCCAGCAGCAAGGGACTAGCGGGGCTCGATTCCGAGCAGTACTTC. Translated, it gives CASSKGLAGLDSEQYF.

This clone was observed once. V is TRBV20-1 and J is TRBJ2-7; D gene ambiguous. CDR3 length: 11 amino acids. Trimming left V 3 bases short and J 8 bases short, with 11 bases between. CDR1 DFQATT and CDR2 SNEGSKA come from the germline V gene (reference sequence). The CDR3 nucleotides are TGCAGTGCTAGGCCAACCGGGCAGCAGTACTTC. Protein: CSARPTGQQYF.

On this clone: The sample contains more than one DNA sequence encoding this CDR3. The chain carries TRBV2 and TRBJ1-1; D uncertain. The CDR3 has 12 amino acids. V was cut by 4 bases and J by 1 base, with 4 bases left in between. The germline V gene has CDR1 SNHLY and CDR2 FYNNEI. The CDR3 region is CASSVSNTEAFF. DNA for the CDR3: TGTGCCAGCAGTGTGTCGAACACTGAAGCTTTCTTT.